The subject of this entry is one T cell receptor (beta chain). This clone's antigen is unknown. Base qualities were left out, and no much larger clone turns up one base away. CD8 naive samples were CD45RO-negative cells positively selected for CCR7, giving a CD45RA+CCR7+ population that excluded TemRA cells. Healthy HIV-negative adults with no recently reported acute infections or vaccinations were included as donors. Only Caucasian adults living in Nashville, Tennessee, USA were represented among the donors. Blood was collected by leukapheresis, and PBMCs were isolated by Ficoll-Histopaque density gradient centrifugation and then cryopreserved in liquid nitrogen vapor phase. Analytical flow cytometry was used to check the purity and quantity of each magnetically sorted T cell population. Genomic DNA was isolated from every sorted fraction and measured by UV absorbance on a Nanodrop 2000c. Using the deep immunoSEQ assay, multiplex PCR amplified TCR CDR3 regions from genomic DNA. Genomic DNA extracted from each cell subset was distributed evenly over all wells of several immunoSEQ 96-well plates, and each plate served as one replicate. For sorted subsets, roughly 190 ng of genomic DNA, equivalent to some 30,000 T cell genomes, went into each replicate PCR. Purified libraries were measured with a Qubit 3.0 fluorometer, size-checked on a Bioanalyzer 2100, and measured again with the KAPA Library Quantification kit. Each immunoSEQ 96-well plate was sequenced on its own single-read 150-cycle Illumina NextSeq 550 flow cell. Per the authors' processing: Because the immunoSEQ output included only junctional sequences and no quality scores, the filtering could not be the same as the filtering used for full-length reads. Sequences were annotated with PyIR, a Python wrapper for IgBLAST v1.9, using IMGT germline references to assign V/J genes and CDR3. Reads were filtered out if the reads had weak V/J assignments (E-value above 1e-6), no CDR3, stop codons, out-of-frame junctions, or ambiguous translated residues. V3J clonotypes were defined as sequences sharing the same inferred V gene, J gene, and CDR3 amino acid sequence. Percentage overlap between repertoires was computed as shared unique clonotypes divided by the size of the smaller repertoire. RTK rarefaction, the Chao1 estimator, and Recon v2.1 estimates of unobserved clonotypes were used to assess repertoire richness. Generation probabilities were computed with OLGA for all TCRbeta clonotypes obtained by the gDNA method from several donors. The clones in this table, taken by TCRdb from immuneACCESS, are in-frame only. Not every clone is retained; where verified, under half of the shortfall comes from an unresolved V gene, and the cause of the rest is unknown. V, J and clone size derive from that table, while D and trimming were established from the DNA sequence. Present in this sample are approximately 2,200,000 clones, about 93% of which were seen just once. The ten largest clonotypes hold 1.5% to 2% of the sample.

This entry comes from a study of shared clonotypes between healthy human individuals (dated by TCRdb to the early 2020s). With respect to the entire study: The cohort comprised two women and three men aged 18 to 49 years. Each donor's leukapheresis produced roughly between roughly 0.85 and 9 billion PBMCs. Blood TCR repertoires of four to six healthy adults were deeply sequenced to estimate repertoire size and the extent of clonotype sharing between individuals. To increase sequencing depth and limit assay-specific biases, different laboratories used diverse techniques to prepare libraries and sequence TCR repertoires. For each donor, CD4 naive and CD4 memory were each run on three plates, CD8 naive on two plates, and CD8 memory on one plate. Results the study describes overall, beyond this receptor: Based on pairwise subsampling, the degree of clonotype sharing among donors was expected to be affected by sequencing depth. Only blood was sampled, and tissue TCR repertoires likely differ from those in blood. Higher generation probabilities were observed for clonotypes shared by all four sorted-subset donors than for non-shared clonotypes. The small number of donors limited the genetic and exposure-history diversity represented. Larger estimated clonotype richness was generally found for naive subsets than for memory subsets. Sharing across four donors was observed for about 5% of naive CD4, under 4% of naive CD8, over 2% of memory CD4, and around 0.4% of memory CD8 clonotypes. Even with the large sequencing depth, rarefaction of the sorted-subset datasets indicated that sequencing was incomplete.

There are 16 amino acids in the CDR3, from cysteine to phenylalanine inclusive. Just the 48-base CDR3 DNA is kept, in frame starting at base 1. V loses 5 bases, J loses 4 bases, and the germline ends lie 15 bases apart. CDR1 and CDR2, looked up from the germline V gene, are MDHEN and SYDVKM. The sequenced sample consisted of naive CD8+ T cells from PBMCs. The cell subset or site label for this specimen denotes: CD45RA+CCR7+. The chain joins TRBV28 to TRBJ2-6; the D segment may tentatively be TRBD1 or TRBD2, each giving 5 matched bases. This receptor was obtained from a man aged 18 to 29 in good health. Some clones in this sample may be carry-over from other donors' samples. The nucleotide sequence is given as TGTGCCAGCAGTCTGGGACGAAACGCCGGGGCCAACGTCCTGACTTTC. The translation is CASSLGRNAGANVLTF.